This T cell receptor beta chain appears in the sequencing data of a study of PD-L1 blockade in urothelial cancer. As for the study in general: About 90% of the roughly 29 patients comprised males who had bladder-origin urothelial cancer. T cells were recovered from blood samples at a median of around 130,000. Findings of the study overall: In blood at 3 weeks, tumor-associated clones expanded more among patients with durable benefit.

Concerning this clone itself: Its target is not known.

The method was immunoSEQ multiplex PCR; TCRdb's version includes in-frame clones alone and lacks a portion of them. Of 50,000 or so clones in the sample, about 86% are singletons; the top ten hold 22%. CDR3 length equals 15 residues. Germline CDR1 and CDR2: KGHSH and LQKENI. The V gene lost 4 bases and the J gene lost 5 bases, with 17 bases spanning the gap. Time point: pretreatment peripheral blood. All patients handed over anywhere from 1 to 8 samples, pretreatment and on-treatment. The chain couples TRBV18 to TRBJ2-5, with a weak D call TRBD1 (7 bases). The receptor's source is a man aged 60 to 75 with urothelial cancer. The sample consisted of PBMCs, taken around atezolizumab (anti-PD-L1) treatment. CDR3 amino acids: CASSRDVSGGETQYF. The CDR3 DNA sequence: TGTGCCAGCTCACGAGACGTATCAGGGGGGGAGACCCAGTACTTC.